A selection of T cell receptor beta chains follows, all from one sample in a study of blood T cells in healthy people across ages. Each CDR3 protein gets one entry after TCRdb re-called the 5' RACE reads with MiXCR. The repertoire holds over 1,500,000 distinct CDR3 sequences, around 48% seen once, with roughly 2.1% in the top ten. The sample taken for sequencing was blood. Every receptor here comes from a woman in her thirties or forties in good health. Each CDR3 is given with its conserved first and last residue. A D gene is named only where the DNA matches it firmly. Clone sizes are given selectively: once, few, many, or a class where the clone is expanded.

d_call	v_call	clone_size	j_call	cdr3_aa	cdr3_nt
TRBD1	TRBV10-3	-	TRBJ1-2	CATEPGTEASGYTF	TGTGCCACAGAGCCCGGGACAGAGGCCTCTGGCTACACCTTC
-	TRBV13	few	TRBJ2-1	CASSLARRGEFF	TGTGCCAGCAGCTTAGCACGACGAGGGGAGTTCTTC
-	TRBV4-2	-	TRBJ2-5	CASSQDMTSRGQETQYF	TGTGCCAGCAGCCAAGACATGACTAGCAGGGGCCAAGAGACCCAGTACTTC
-	TRBV7-2	once	TRBJ2-7	CASSTEGGVTYEQYF	TGTGCCAGCAGCACTGAAGGCGGGGTTACCTACGAGCAGTACTTC
TRBD2	TRBV5-1	-	TRBJ2-1	CASSRGGTSYNEQFF	TGTGCCAGCAGTCGCGGGGGGACCTCCTACAATGAGCAGTTCTTC
-	TRBV7-9	-	TRBJ2-1	CASITGGTGIEQFF	TGTGCCAGCATCACGGGAGGGACAGGGATTGAGCAGTTCTTC
TRBD1	TRBV20-1	-	TRBJ2-5	CSGTGQDNEQYF	TGCAGTGGGACGGGACAGGATAATGAGCAGTACTTC
-	TRBV4-2	-	TRBJ2-5	CASSQGVAGAPETQYF	TGTGCCAGCAGCCAAGGAGTGGCGGGGGCCCCAGAGACCCAGTACTTC
TRBD1	TRBV20-1	-	TRBJ1-1	CSARVGTGGTEAFF	TGCAGTGCTAGGGTTGGGACAGGGGGCACTGAAGCTTTCTTT
-	TRBV4-3	-	TRBJ1-2	CASSQDGDNYGYTF	TGCGCCAGCAGCCAAGATGGAGATAACTATGGCTACACCTTC
TRBD1	TRBV7-9	-	TRBJ2-7	CASSSWTGISYNEQYF	TGTGCCAGCAGCTCCTGGACAGGAATCTCCTACAATGAGCAGTACTTC
-	TRBV12-3/TRBV12-4	-	TRBJ1-6	CASSLRPDVSYNSPLHF	TGTGCCAGCAGTTTAAGGCCGGACGTCTCCTATAATTCACCCCTCCACTTT
TRBD1	TRBV3-1	few	TRBJ1-2	CASSKGQDGYTF	TGTGCCAGCAGCAAGGGACAGGATGGCTACACCTTC
-	TRBV7-9	-	TRBJ1-2	CASPGLIYGYTF	TGTGCCAGCCCCGGACTAATCTATGGCTACACCTTC
-	TRBV6-5	-	TRBJ1-2	CASSTDNRYYGYTF	TGTGCCAGCAGTACGGACAACCGTTACTATGGCTACACCTTC
-	TRBV2	few	TRBJ2-5	CASSEAKTQYF	TGTGCCAGCAGTGAAGCGAAGACCCAGTACTTC
TRBD2	TRBV6-2/TRBV6-3	few	TRBJ2-3	CASTYLRTRGGADTQYF	TGTGCCAGCACCTACCTGAGGACTAGGGGTGGAGCAGATACGCAGTATTTT
TRBD1	TRBV20-1	-	TRBJ1-2	CSASATGEVGGYTF	TGCAGTGCTAGCGCCACAGGGGAGGTTGGTGGCTACACCTTC
-	TRBV24-1	-	TRBJ2-5	CATSDPLYQETQYF	TGTGCCACCAGTGACCCATTGTACCAAGAGACCCAGTACTTC
-	TRBV6-5	few	TRBJ2-4	CASRPQGAGNIQYF	TGTGCCAGCAGGCCACAGGGCGCGGGAAACATTCAGTACTTC
-	TRBV7-9	-	TRBJ1-6	CASSLLQSTYNSPLHF	TGTGCCAGCAGCTTACTACAGTCCACGTATAATTCACCCCTCCACTTT
-	TRBV6-4	-	TRBJ2-1	CASSEGNYNEQFF	TGTGCCAGCAGTGAAGGGAACTACAATGAGCAGTTCTTC
-	TRBV28	-	TRBJ2-3	CASSRPDVTRTQYF	TGTGCCAGCAGCCGGCCCGACGTGACCCGTACGCAGTATTTT
TRBD2	TRBV5-6	-	TRBJ2-1	CASSPGLAGEGTYNEQFF	TGCGCCAGCAGCCCGGGACTAGCGGGAGAAGGAACCTACAATGAGCAGTTCTTC
TRBD2	TRBV7-2	few	TRBJ2-3	CASSPLAGNGDTQYF	TGTGCCAGCAGCCCCCTAGCGGGGAACGGGGATACGCAGTATTTT
TRBD2	TRBV7-2	few	TRBJ2-1	CASSPRASGVNEQFF	TGTGCCAGCAGCCCCCGAGCTAGCGGGGTAAATGAGCAGTTCTTC
-	TRBV21-1	-	TRBJ2-3	CASSKDAQYF	TGTGCCAGCAGCAAAGATGCGCAGTATTTT
-	TRBV6-1	few	TRBJ1-5	CASSEIFEGNQPQHF	TGTGCCAGCAGCGAAATCTTCGAGGGCAATCAGCCCCAGCATTTT
-	TRBV11-2	-	TRBJ1-2	CASSSSTGPLGGYTF	TGTGCCAGCAGCTCCTCGACAGGCCCCTTGGGTGGCTACACCTTC
TRBD2	TRBV28	-	TRBJ2-5	CASSIIAGRETQYF	TGTGCCAGCAGCATAATAGCGGGGAGAGAGACCCAGTACTTC
TRBD2	TRBV6-1	-	TRBJ2-3	CASRPGRGGTDTQYF	TGTGCCAGCAGGCCAGGGAGGGGTGGCACAGATACGCAGTATTTT
TRBD2	TRBV11-2	-	TRBJ2-1	CASSSGLAGGPGNEQFF	TGTGCCAGCAGCTCGGGACTAGCGGGGGGGCCGGGCAATGAGCAGTTCTTC
-	TRBV7-2	-	TRBJ2-4	CASSSTSVPNEQYF	TGTGCCAGCAGTAGTACCTCGGTGCCCAATGAGCAGTACTTC
TRBD1	TRBV5-1	-	TRBJ2-1	CASSTGQGVHEQFF	TGCGCCAGCAGCACGGGACAGGGTGTCCATGAGCAGTTCTTC
-	TRBV21-1	-	TRBJ1-1	CASRGGDTEAFF	TGTGCCAGCAGGGGTGGGGACACTGAAGCTTTCTTT
-	TRBV20-1	-	TRBJ1-6	CSAGQGGSPLHF	TGCAGTGCAGGACAAGGGGGTTCACCCCTCCACTTT
TRBD1	TRBV6-5	-	TRBJ1-6	CASSYGDRTGSSYNSPLHF	TGTGCCAGCAGTTATGGGGATCGGACAGGGAGCTCCTATAATTCACCCCTCCACTTT
-	TRBV20-1	once	TRBJ2-1	CSARDPPGGYYDEQFF	TGCAGTGCTAGAGATCCTCCTGGGGGTTACTACGATGAGCAGTTCTTC
TRBD2	TRBV6-2/TRBV6-3	-	TRBJ2-4	CASSYAPGGAKNIQYF	TGTGCCAGCAGTTACGCCCCCGGGGGGGCCAAAAACATTCAGTACTTC
-	TRBV27	-	TRBJ1-2	CASSHSDRGGYTF	TGTGCCAGCAGTCACTCTGATCGAGGAGGCTACACCTTC
-	TRBV7-9	-	TRBJ2-5	CASSLEDWRLLETQYF	TGTGCCAGCAGCTTAGAGGACTGGCGACTCCTGGAGACCCAGTACTTC
TRBD1	TRBV27	few	TRBJ2-7	CASSKTTGVTYEQYF	TGTGCCAGCAGTAAAACAACAGGGGTTACCTACGAGCAGTACTTC
-	TRBV5-1	-	TRBJ1-1	CASRPGGKLNTEAFF	TGCGCCAGCAGACCCGGGGGAAAATTGAACACTGAAGCTTTCTTT
-	TRBV29-1	many	TRBJ2-7	CSVESGGGAAYEQYF	TGCAGCGTTGAATCCGGTGGGGGGGCCGCCTACGAGCAGTACTTC
-	TRBV5-1	-	TRBJ2-6	CASSLAKSSGANVLTF	TGCGCCAGCAGCTTGGCCAAAAGTTCTGGGGCCAACGTCCTGACTTTC
TRBD2	TRBV9	-	TRBJ2-5	CASSASGAGGPPSETQYF	TGTGCCAGCAGCGCTTCGGGGGCGGGGGGCCCACCAAGTGAGACCCAGTACTTC
-	TRBV9	few	TRBJ2-5	CASSPRWATETQYF	TGTGCCAGCAGCCCCCGGTGGGCAACAGAGACCCAGTACTTC
-	TRBV20-1	-	TRBJ2-4	CSATLYTGPLAKNIQYF	TGCAGTGCTACACTTTATACAGGGCCGCTAGCCAAAAACATTCAGTACTTC
-	TRBV4-2	-	TRBJ2-3	CASSRQGVSSIVTDTQYF	TGTGCCAGCAGCCGACAAGGCGTTTCTAGCATTGTAACAGATACGCAGTATTTT
-	TRBV2	-	TRBJ2-1	CASSGLRDNGEQFF	TGTGCCAGCAGTGGCCTTCGGGACAATGGTGAGCAGTTCTTC
-	TRBV4-2	-	TRBJ1-2	CASSQEAGNSYSYTF	TGTGCCAGCAGCCAAGAGGCCGGGAATTCCTATAGTTACACCTTC
-	TRBV6-6	-	TRBJ2-3	CASSSLISDTQYF	TGTGCCAGCAGTTCCCTGATCTCAGATACGCAGTATTTT
-	TRBV6-5	-	TRBJ1-5	CASSYSGAGLHQPQHF	TGTGCCAGCAGTTACTCGGGCGCAGGTCTTCATCAGCCCCAGCATTTT
-	TRBV4-3	-	TRBJ1-1	CASSHGTEINTEAFF	TGCGCCAGCAGCCATGGGACTGAGATCAACACTGAAGCTTTCTTT
-	TRBV20-1	-	TRBJ2-3	CSASFQGSLYF	TGCAGTGCTTCCTTCCAGGGGAGTTTGTATTTT
TRBD1	TRBV4-3	-	TRBJ2-7	CASSQARQGPSYEQYF	TGCGCCAGCAGCCAAGCCCGACAGGGACCCTCCTACGAGCAGTACTTC